What follows describes a single TCR beta chain. Its specific antigen is unknown. No much larger clone is present one base from it, and per-base qualities are unavailable. The data are from a study of control samples from healthy donors and cancer patients (dated by TCRdb to the early 2020s). The library was made by the immunoSEQ multiplex PCR assay. Drawn from immuneACCESS, this table holds only the in-frame rearrangements with V and J called that TCRdb kept. Clones are partly lost; checked studies trace under half to an unresolved V gene and leave the rest unexplained. This sample lists roughly 370,000 clones; about nine tenths were detected once. The ten largest clones add up to around 6.4% of the sample. The CDR3, cysteine through phenylalanine, is 15 amino acids long. Only the CDR3 part of the read is kept: 45 bases, read in frame from the first base. According to the germline V gene (reference sequence), CDR1 reads SEHNR and CDR2 reads FQNEAQ. Trimming takes 7 bases from V and 1 base from J, and the germline ends sit 16 bases apart.

The sample consisted of PBMCs. Here the chain combines TRBV7-9 and TRBJ1-1, with TRBD1 as a weak D call on 6 bases. The sequence came from a man aged 35 to 55 with head and neck cancer. The encoded CDR3 is CASNPDSFRNTEAFF. Here is the DNA: TGTGCCAGCAACCCGGACAGTTTTAGGAACACTGAAGCTTTCTTT.